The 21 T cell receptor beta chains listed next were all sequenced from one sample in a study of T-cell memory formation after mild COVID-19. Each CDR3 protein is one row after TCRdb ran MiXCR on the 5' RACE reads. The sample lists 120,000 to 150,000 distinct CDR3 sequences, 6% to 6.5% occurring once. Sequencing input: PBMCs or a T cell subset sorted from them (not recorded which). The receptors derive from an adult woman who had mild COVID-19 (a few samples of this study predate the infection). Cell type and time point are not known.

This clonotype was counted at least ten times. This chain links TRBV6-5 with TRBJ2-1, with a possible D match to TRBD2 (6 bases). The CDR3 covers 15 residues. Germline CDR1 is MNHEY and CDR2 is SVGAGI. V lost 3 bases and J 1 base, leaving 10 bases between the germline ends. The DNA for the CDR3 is TGTGCCAGCAGTTATTTTGGGGGGTCCTACAATGAGCAGTTCTTC. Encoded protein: CASSYFGGSYNEQFF.

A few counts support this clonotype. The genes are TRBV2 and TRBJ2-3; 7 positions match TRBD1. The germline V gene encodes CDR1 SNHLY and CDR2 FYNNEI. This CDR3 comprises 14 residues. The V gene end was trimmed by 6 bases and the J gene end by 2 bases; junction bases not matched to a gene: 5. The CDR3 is CASSPDRDTDTQYF. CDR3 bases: TGTGCCAGCAGCCCCGACAGGGACACAGATACGCAGTATTTT.

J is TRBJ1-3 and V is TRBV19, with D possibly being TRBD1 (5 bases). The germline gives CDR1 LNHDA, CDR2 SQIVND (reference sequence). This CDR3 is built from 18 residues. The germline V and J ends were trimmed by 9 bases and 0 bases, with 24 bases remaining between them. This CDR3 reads CASRNWRREGVSGNTIYF. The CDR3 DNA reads TGTGCCAGCCGAAATTGGCGCAGGGAAGGAGTCTCTGGAAACACCATATATTTT.

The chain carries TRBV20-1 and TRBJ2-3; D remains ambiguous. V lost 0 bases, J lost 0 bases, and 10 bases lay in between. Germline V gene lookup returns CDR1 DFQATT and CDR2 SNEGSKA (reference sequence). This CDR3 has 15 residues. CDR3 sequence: CSAREARVSTDTQYF. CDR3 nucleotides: TGCAGTGCTAGAGAGGCGCGCGTTAGCACAGATACGCAGTATTTT.

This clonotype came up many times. CDR3 coding DNA: TGTGCCAGCAGTTTAAGGGGGGCGGGTGAGCAGTTCTTC. It is translated as CASSLRGAGEQFF. This rearrangement joins TRBV12-3 or TRBV12-4 to TRBJ2-1; D possibly uses TRBD1 or TRBD2 (6 bases each). The CDR3 consists of 13 residues. V gave up 2 bases and J gave up 9 bases, with 11 bases separating them.

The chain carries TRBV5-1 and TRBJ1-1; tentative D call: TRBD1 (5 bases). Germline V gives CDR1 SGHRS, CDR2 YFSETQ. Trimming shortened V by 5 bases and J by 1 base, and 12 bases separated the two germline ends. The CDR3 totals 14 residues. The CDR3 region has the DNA TGCGCCAGCAGTGTGGGGCCTTCGAACACTGAAGCTTTCTTT. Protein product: CASSVGPSNTEAFF. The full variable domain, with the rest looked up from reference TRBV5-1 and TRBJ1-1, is KAGVTQTPRYLIKTRGQQVTLSCSPISGHRSVSWYQQTPGQGLQFLFEYFSETQRNKGNFPGRFSGRQFSNSRSEMNVSTLELGDSALYLCASSVGPSNTEAFFGQGTRLTVV.

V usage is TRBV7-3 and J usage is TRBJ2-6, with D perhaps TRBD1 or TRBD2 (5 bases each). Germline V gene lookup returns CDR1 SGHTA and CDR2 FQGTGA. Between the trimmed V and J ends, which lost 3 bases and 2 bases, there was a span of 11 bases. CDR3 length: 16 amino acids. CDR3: CASSFNLGAGANVLTF. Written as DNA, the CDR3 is TGTGCCAGCAGCTTCAACCTGGGGGCTGGGGCCAACGTCCTGACTTTC.

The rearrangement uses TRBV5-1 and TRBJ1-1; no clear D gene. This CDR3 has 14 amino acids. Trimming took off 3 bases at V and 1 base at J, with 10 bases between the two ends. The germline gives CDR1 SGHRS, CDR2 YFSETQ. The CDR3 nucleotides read TGCGCCAGCAGCTCTAATGCAGAGAACACTGAAGCTTTCTTT. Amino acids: CASSSNAENTEAFF.

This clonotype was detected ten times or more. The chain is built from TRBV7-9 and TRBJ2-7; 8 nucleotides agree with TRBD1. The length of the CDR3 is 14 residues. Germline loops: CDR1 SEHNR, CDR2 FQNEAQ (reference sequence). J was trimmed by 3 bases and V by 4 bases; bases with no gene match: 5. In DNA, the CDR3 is TGTGCCAGCAGCTCCCTAGGACAGGGCTACGAGCAGTACTTC. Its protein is CASSSLGQGYEQYF.

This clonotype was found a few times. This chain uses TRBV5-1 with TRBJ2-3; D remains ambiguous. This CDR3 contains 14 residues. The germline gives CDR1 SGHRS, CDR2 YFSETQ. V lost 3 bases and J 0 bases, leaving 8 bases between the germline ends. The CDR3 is CASSSTYSTDTQYF. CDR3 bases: TGCGCCAGCAGCTCTACATACAGCACAGATACGCAGTATTTT.

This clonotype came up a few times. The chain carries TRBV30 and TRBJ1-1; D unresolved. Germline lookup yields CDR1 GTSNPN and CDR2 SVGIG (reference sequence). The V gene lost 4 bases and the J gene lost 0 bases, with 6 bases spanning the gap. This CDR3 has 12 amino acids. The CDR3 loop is CAWTRLNTEAFF. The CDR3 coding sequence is TGTGCCTGGACCCGTTTGAACACTGAAGCTTTCTTT.

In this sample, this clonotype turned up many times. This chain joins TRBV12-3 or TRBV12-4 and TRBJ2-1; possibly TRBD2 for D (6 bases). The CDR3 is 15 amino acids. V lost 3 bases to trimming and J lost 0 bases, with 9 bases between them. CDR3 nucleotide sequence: TGTGCCAGCAGTTTCACGGGAGCCTCCTACAATGAGCAGTTCTTC. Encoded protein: CASSFTGASYNEQFF.

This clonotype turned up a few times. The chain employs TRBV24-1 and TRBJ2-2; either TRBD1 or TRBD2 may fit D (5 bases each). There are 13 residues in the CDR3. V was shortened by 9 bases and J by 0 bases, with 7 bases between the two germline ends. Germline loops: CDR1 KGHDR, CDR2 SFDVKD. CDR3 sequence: CATGTANTGELFF. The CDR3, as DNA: TGTGCCACCGGGACGGCGAACACCGGGGAGCTGTTTTTT.

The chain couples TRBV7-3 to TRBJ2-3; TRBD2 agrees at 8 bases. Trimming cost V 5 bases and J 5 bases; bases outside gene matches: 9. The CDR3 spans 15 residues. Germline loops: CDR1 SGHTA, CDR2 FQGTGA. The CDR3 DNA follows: TGTGCCAGCAGCCGCCAAGCGGGAGTAGGAGATACGCAGTATTTT. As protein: CASSRQAGVGDTQYF.

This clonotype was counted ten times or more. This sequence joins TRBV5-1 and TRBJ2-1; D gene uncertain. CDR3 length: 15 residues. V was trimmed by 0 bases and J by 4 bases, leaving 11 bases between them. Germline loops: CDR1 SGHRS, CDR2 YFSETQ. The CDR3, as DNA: TGCGCCAGCAGCTTGGGAAGGTCCCAGTACAATGAGCAGTTCTTC. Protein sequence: CASSLGRSQYNEQFF.

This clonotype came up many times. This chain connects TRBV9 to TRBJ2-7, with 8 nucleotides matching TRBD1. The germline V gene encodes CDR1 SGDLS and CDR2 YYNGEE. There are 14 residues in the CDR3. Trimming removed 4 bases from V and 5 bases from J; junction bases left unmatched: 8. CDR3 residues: CASSPRTGLDEQYF. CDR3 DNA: TGTGCCAGCAGCCCGCGGACAGGGCTAGACGAGCAGTACTTC. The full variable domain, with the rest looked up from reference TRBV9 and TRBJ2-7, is DSGVTQTPKHLITATGQRVTLRCSPRSGDLSVYWYQQSLDQGLQFLIQYYNGEERAKGNILERFSAQQFPDLHSELNLSSLELGDSALYFCASSPRTGLDEQYFGPGTRLTVT.

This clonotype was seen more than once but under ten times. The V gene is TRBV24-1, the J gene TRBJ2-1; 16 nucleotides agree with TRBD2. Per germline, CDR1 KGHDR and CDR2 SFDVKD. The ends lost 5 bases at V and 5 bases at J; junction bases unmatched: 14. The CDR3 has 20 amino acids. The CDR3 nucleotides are TGTGCCACCAGTGTTACCACGGGGGGACTAGCGGGAGGGCCCCACAATGAGCAGTTCTTC. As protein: CATSVTTGGLAGGPHNEQFF.

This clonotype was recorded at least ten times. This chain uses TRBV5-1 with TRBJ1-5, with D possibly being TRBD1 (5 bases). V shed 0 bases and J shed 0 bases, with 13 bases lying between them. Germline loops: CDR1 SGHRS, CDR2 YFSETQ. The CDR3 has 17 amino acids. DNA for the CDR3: TGCGCCAGCAGCTTGGGGCAGGGAGGTGATAGCAATCAGCCCCAGCATTTT. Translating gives CASSLGQGGDSNQPQHF.

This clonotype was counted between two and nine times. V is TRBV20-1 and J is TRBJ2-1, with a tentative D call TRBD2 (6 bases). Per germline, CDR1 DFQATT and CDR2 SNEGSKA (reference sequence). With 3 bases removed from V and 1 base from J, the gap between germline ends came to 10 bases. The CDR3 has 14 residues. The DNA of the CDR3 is TGCAGTGCTAGGGCTCGGGAGTCCTACAATGAGCAGTTCTTC. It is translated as CSARARESYNEQFF.

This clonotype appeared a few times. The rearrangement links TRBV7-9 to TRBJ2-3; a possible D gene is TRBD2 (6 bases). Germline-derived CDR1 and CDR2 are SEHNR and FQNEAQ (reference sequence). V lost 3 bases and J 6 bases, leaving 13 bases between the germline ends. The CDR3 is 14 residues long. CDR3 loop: CASSFPTSTDTQYF. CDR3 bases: TGTGCCAGCAGCTTCCCGACTAGTACCGATACGCAGTATTTT.

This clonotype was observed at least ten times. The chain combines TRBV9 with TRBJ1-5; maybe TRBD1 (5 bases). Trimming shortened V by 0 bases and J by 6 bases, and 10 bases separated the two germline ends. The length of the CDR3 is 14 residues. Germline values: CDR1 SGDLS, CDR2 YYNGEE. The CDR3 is CASSVDGAGQPQHF. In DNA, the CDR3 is TGTGCCAGCAGCGTAGACGGGGCCGGTCAGCCCCAGCATTTT.